This TCR beta chain comes out of a study of blood T cell repertoires in COVID-19. The V gene lost 1 base and the J gene lost 6 bases, with 15 bases spanning the gap. The CDR3 sequence is 15 residues long. From germline, CDR1 is SGHRS and CDR2 YFSETQ. What the recovered Cohort 3 donors had was two negative PCRs, clearance, or symptom resolution. Sequencing was performed with immunoSEQ multiplex PCR; in TCRdb, only in-frame clones are kept and a portion is missing. The top ten hold about 4.6% of the sample, which has about 300,000 clones, about nine tenths seen once. The source is a young man who had recovered from COVID-19. The chain combines TRBV5-1 with TRBJ2-3; D may be TRBD2 (6 bases). Sequenced input: PBMCs or T cells enriched from blood (not recorded which). CDR3: CASSLYRGAGDTQYF. CDR3 DNA: TGCGCCAGCAGCTTGTACCGCGGGGCCGGGGATACGCAGTATTTT.